This is a list of T cell receptor beta chains from one sample in a study of T cell responses to AZD1222 COVID-19 vaccine. The protocol was immunoSEQ multiplex PCR, while the TCRdb copy is restricted to in-frame clones and leaves out a portion. The profile shows 200,000 to 300,000 clones, 80% to 95% of them singletons. The input for sequencing was peripheral blood, taken on day 0 of AZD1222 vaccination. All receptors come from an adult in good health. Each CDR3 is given with its conserved first and last residue. The order of the fields is J gene, clone size, D gene, V gene, CDR3 DNA, CDR3 protein. A D gene is named only where the DNA matches it firmly. Clone sizes are given selectively: once, few, many, or a class where the clone is expanded.

>TRBJ1-4|-|-|TRBV15
TGTGCCACCAGCAGAGATCCGGAGGCCCAGCAACTGTTTTTT
CATSRDPEAQQLFF
>TRBJ2-7|-|TRBD1|TRBV27
TGTGCCAGCAGTCCAATCCCCGGGACAGGGATCAACGAGCAGTACTTC
CASSPIPGTGINEQYF
>TRBJ2-7|few|TRBD2|TRBV19
TGTGCCAGTAGTAGAAACCGGGCGGGGGGCGAGCAGTACTTC
CASSRNRAGGEQYF
>TRBJ1-1|-|TRBD1|TRBV5-1
TGCGCCAGCAGACGACAGGGAGGCACTGAAGCTTTCTTT
CASRRQGGTEAFF
>TRBJ2-1|-|TRBD2|TRBV24-1
TGTGCCACCAGTGACCCGGGACTAGCGGGAGGGGCCAATGAGCAGTTCTTC
CATSDPGLAGGANEQFF
>TRBJ1-5|-|-|TRBV24-1
TGTGCCCCTCAACCAGTCCAGGGCAATCAGCCCCAGCATTTT
CAPQPVQGNQPQHF
>TRBJ2-1|-|-|TRBV3-1/TRBV3-2
TGTGCCAGCAGCCAAGATCCAACCGCTAATAGCTACAATGAGCAGTTCTTC
CASSQDPTANSYNEQFF
>TRBJ2-1|-|TRBD2|TRBV11-2
TGTGCCAGCAGCCGCCTCCCGACTAGCGGGGGCAATGAGCAGTTCTTC
CASSRLPTSGGNEQFF
>TRBJ2-3|-|-|TRBV28
TGTGCCACCATCCACCAGGGTGGATCGGATACGCAGTATTTT
CATIHQGGSDTQYF
>TRBJ2-2|-|TRBD2|TRBV6-2/TRBV6-3
TGTGCCAGCAGCTATAGCGGGAGGAGGAACACCGGGGAGCTGTTTTTT
CASSYSGRRNTGELFF
>TRBJ2-2|-|-|TRBV2
TGTGCCAGCTCGGGTGCCGGGGAGCTGTTTTTT
CASSGAGELFF
>TRBJ1-4|-|-|TRBV9
TGTGCCAGCAGCGTAGCTGGGGCAGGCGGTGAAAAACTGTTTTTT
CASSVAGAGGEKLFF
>TRBJ2-2|-|-|TRBV28
TGTGCCAGCAGTTTATACTGGGGATGGGACACCGGGGAGCTGTTTTTT
CASSLYWGWDTGELFF
>TRBJ2-3|-|-|TRBV5-4
TGTGCCAGCAGCTTCAGCGGAGGCACAGATACGCAGTATTTT
CASSFSGGTDTQYF
>TRBJ2-7|-|-|TRBV7-8
TGTGCCAGCAGCTTACCCCCTCGCGGACAGACCTACGAGCAGTACTTC
CASSLPPRGQTYEQYF
>TRBJ2-3|-|TRBD1|TRBV20-1
TGCAGTGCCCAGGACAGGAATACGCAGTATTTT
CSAQDRNTQYF
>TRBJ2-7|-|-|TRBV5-1
TGCGCCAGCAGGCAGGGCGGGGCGACCTACGAGCAGTACTTC
CASRQGGATYEQYF
>TRBJ2-7|once|-|TRBV28
TGTGCCAGCCTAGAAGCGCAGGGATACGAGCAGTACTTC
CASLEAQGYEQYF
>TRBJ1-2|-|-|TRBV6-5
TGTGCCAGCAGTTCCTACGCTCGCCCCTATGGCTACACCTTC
CASSSYARPYGYTF
>TRBJ1-1|-|-|TRBV12-3/TRBV12-4
TGTGCCAGCAGTTTAGATCGGGGGCGAGGAGCTTTCTTT
CASSLDRGRGAFF
>TRBJ2-3|-|-|TRBV3-1/TRBV3-2
TGTGCCAGCAGCCAAGTTCCAGATACGCAGTATTTT
CASSQVPDTQYF
>TRBJ2-1|-|-|TRBV3-1/TRBV3-2
TGTGCCAGCAGCCAACTTCCGAATGAGCAGTTCTTC
CASSQLPNEQFF
>TRBJ1-1|-|-|TRBV9
TGTGCCAGCAGCGGGGGGGTGAACACTGAAGCTTTCTTT
CASSGGVNTEAFF
>TRBJ2-2|-|-|TRBV10-3
TGTGCCATCAGGGGACTTTCCGGGGAGCTGTTTTTT
CAIRGLSGELFF